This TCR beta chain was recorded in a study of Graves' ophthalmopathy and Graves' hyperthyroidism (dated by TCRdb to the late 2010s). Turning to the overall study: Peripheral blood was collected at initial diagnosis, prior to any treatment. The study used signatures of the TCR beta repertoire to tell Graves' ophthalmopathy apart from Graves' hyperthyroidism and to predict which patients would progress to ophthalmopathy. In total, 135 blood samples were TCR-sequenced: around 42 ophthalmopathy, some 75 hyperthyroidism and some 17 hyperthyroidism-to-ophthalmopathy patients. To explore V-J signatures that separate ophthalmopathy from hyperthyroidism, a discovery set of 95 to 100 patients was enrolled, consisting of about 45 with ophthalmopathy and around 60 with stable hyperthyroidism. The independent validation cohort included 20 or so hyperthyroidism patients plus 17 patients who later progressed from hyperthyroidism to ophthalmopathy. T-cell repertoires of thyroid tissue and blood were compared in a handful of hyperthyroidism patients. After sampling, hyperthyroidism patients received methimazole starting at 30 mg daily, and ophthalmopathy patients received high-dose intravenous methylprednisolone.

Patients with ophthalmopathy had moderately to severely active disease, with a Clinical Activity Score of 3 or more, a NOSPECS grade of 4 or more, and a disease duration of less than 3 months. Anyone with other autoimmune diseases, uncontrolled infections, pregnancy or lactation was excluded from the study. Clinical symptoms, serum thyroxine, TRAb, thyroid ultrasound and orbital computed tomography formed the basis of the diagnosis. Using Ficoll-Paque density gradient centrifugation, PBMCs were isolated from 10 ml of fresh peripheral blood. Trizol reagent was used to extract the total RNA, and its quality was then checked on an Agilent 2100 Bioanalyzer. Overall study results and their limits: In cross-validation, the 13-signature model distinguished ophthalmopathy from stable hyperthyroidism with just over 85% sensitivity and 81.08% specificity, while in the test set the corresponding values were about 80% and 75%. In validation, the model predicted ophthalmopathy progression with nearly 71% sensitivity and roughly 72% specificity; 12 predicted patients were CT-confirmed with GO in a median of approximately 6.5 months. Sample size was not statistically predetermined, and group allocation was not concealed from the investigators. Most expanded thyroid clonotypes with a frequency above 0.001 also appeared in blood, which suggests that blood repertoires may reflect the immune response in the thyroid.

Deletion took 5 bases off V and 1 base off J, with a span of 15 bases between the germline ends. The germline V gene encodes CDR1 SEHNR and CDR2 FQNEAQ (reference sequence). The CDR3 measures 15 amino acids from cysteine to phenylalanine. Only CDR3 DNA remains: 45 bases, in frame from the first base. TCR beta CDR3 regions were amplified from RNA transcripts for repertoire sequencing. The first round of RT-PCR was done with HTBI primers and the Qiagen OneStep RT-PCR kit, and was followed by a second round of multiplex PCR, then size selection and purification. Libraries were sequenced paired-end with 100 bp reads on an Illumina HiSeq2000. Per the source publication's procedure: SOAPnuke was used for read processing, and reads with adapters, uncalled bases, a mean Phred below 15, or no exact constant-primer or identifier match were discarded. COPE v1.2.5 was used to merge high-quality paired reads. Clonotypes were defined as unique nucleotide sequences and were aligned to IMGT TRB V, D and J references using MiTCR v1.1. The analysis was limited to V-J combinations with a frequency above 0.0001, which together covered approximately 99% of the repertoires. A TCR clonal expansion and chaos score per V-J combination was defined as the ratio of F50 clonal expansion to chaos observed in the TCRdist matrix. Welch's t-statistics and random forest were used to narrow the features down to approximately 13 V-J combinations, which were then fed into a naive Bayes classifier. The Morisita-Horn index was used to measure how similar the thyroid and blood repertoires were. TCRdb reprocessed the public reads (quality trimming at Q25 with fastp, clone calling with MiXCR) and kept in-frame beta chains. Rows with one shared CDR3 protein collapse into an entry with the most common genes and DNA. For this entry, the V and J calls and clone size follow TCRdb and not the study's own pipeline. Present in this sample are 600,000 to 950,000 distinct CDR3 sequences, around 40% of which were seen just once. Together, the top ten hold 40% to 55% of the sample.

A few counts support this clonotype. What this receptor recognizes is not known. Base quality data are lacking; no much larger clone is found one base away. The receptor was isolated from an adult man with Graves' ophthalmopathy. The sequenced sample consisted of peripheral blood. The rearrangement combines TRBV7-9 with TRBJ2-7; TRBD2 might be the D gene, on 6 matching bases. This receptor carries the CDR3 CASSRTTLPSYEQYF. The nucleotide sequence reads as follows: TGTGCCAGCAGCCGGACTACACTTCCTTCCTACGAGCAGTACTTC.